The subject of this entry is one TCR beta chain. Its specific antigen is unknown. This may arise from a read error, as a much more abundant clone is one base away. The record originates from a study of read filtering for tumor transcriptome and immune sequencing (dated by TCRdb to about 2020). About the study as a whole: Of the patients in the cohort, 17 were male and roughly 15 were female, and their mean age was about 72 years, with a range of about 45 to 80. The study compared TCR repertoires from targeted immune repertoire sequencing and bulk whole-transcriptome sequencing run on the same bone marrow samples. By revised international staging, eight or nine patients were R-ISS I, approximately 15 were R-ISS II and 6 or 7 were R-ISS III. TCR-region mapped reads per sample ranged from about 4.05 to 11 million with IR-seq versus only about 75 to 1,400 with RNA-seq. Whole-transcriptome libraries were prepared with the TruSeq RNA Access Library Prep Kit after DNase treatment. A main aim was a read-filtering strategy for immune repertoire data, specifically whether clonotypes supported by a single read should be removed.

The CDR3 measures 13 amino acids from cysteine to phenylalanine. Of the read, only the CDR3 DNA is kept; its 39 bases are in frame from base 1. The germline V gene supplies CDR1 MGHRA and CDR2 YSYEKL. Bone marrow was sampled from every patient at the time of active disease. Ficoll-Hypaque density gradient centrifugation was used to isolate bone marrow mononuclear cells. Myeloma plasma cells were removed and CD138-negative cells were obtained by negative selection following labeling with CD138 magnetic microbeads on a MACS separator. Flow cytometry on an Attune NxT with CD138 antibodies was used to check the purity of the isolated cells. TRIzol reagent was used to extract total RNA, and a NanoDrop spectrophotometer was used to quantify the extracted RNA. Paired RNA-seq and IR-seq were performed on the CD138-negative bone marrow sample of each patient. Starting from approximately 0.4 ug RNA, TCR libraries were constructed with the Immunoverse kit using molecular barcoded adaptors that cover the alpha/delta and beta/gamma chains. TCR library preparation used the same RNA that was used for transcriptome sequencing. An Illumina HiSeq 4000 with 2 x 150 cycles was used to sequence the TCR libraries. The published analysis was carried out like this. MiXCR aligned TCR reads to human V, D, J and C references and assembled the aligned reads into CDR3 clonotypes, with quality filtering and error correction included. The tcR package in R was used to analyze clonotype counts and gene usage diversity. For inspection of raw mapping reads, RNA-seq reads were mapped by STAR aligner version 2.5.3a onto GRCh37 of the human genome. To test the effect of sequencing depth on detected clonotypes, IR-seq fastq files were randomly downsampled using Seqtk 1.3. The public reads were quality trimmed at Q25 with fastp and then assembled into clones with MiXCR by TCRdb, keeping productive beta chains. Identical CDR3 protein sequences are pooled into one entry, listed with their most common genes and DNA. The V and J calls were not made by the authors but by TCRdb's processing. The sample table holds roughly 130,000 distinct CDR3 sequences, of which around 13% were seen once. Approximately 11% of the sample belongs to the ten largest clones.

Results the study describes overall, beyond this receptor: The sorted CD138-negative fraction was not purified T cells but a mixed bone marrow immune population. The correlation between IR-seq and RNA-seq shared clonotype proportions rose when single-read clonotypes were removed. Clonotypes were captured by IR-seq at much higher depth and more reliably than by RNA-seq, and smaller IR-seq throughput was sufficient for identification of most shared clonotypes. In IR-seq, single-read clonotypes were roughly 84% of clonotypes but approximately 3.7% of total reads; in RNA-seq they were roughly three quarters of clonotypes and about 41% of reads.

This TCR derives from a donor over 35 with multiple myeloma. The chain employs TRBV4-1 and TRBJ2-3; no D gene is confidently identified. The source material was a population of CD138-negative cells sorted from bone marrow. Sample cell subset or site, as interpreted from the label and publication: bone marrow mononuclear cells depleted of CD138+ plasma/myeloma cells by negative magnetic selection. The CDR3 in this case is CASSQTLPDTLYF. The nucleotide sequence is given as TGCGCCAGCAGCCAAACTTTACCAGATACGCTGTATTTT.